Here is one T cell receptor beta chain with its context. Within the sample, other DNA sequences also encode this same CDR3. The V segment lost 5 bases and the J segment 3 bases; nucleotides outside the gene matches: 6. This CDR3 has 15 amino acids. Germline V lookup: CDR1 LNHDA, CDR2 SQIVND (reference sequence). As defined, naive CD8 cells were CD45RO-negative and positively selected for CCR7, with terminally differentiated effector memory CD45RA+ cells excluded. Each of the donors was a healthy adult who was HIV-negative and had not had a recent acute infection or vaccination. For sorted subsets, approximately 0.2 ug DNA per replicate equaled around 28,000 T cell genomes. The repertoire was sequenced with immunoSEQ multiplex PCR; TCRdb's copy has only in-frame clones and lacks some. The repertoire holds approximately 1.9 million clones, 90% to 95% seen once, with less than 2% in the top ten. This specimen belongs to a study of shared clonotypes between healthy human individuals.

The clonotype was recovered from a man between 18 and 35 years old in good health. Some clones in this sample may be carry-over from other donors' samples. The rearrangement joins TRBV19 to TRBJ1-5, with 8 bases fitting TRBD1. Input material: naive CD8+ T cells from PBMCs. CDR3 in DNA: TGTGCCAGTAGTCCCACAGGGGGGTACAATCAGCCCCAGCATTTT. Translated: CASSPTGGYNQPQHF.